Listed below are T cell receptor beta chains from one sample, sequenced in a study of cytomegalovirus exposure and HLA in healthy donors. Profiling relied on immunoSEQ multiplex PCR, and the TCRdb table lists in-frame clones only, not all of them. The data show over 100,000 clones, 82% seen once. Sequencing was done on a sample of PBMCs. The receptors shown here come from a woman in her fifties or sixties in good health and CMV-seropositive. CDR3s include the opening cysteine and the closing phenylalanine or tryptophan. Each record gives: D gene, clone size, V gene, J gene, CDR3 DNA, CDR3 protein. D genes are given only for firm matches. Part of the rows lack a size; the others show once, few, many or a class for expanded clones.

D gene: NA; clone size: NA; V gene: TRBV28; J gene: TRBJ2-1; CDR3 DNA: TGTGCCAGCTATCCAGGGACAAGTGTCGGCAATGAGCAGTTCTTC; CDR3 protein: CASYPGTSVGNEQFF
D gene: TRBD1; clone size: NA; V gene: TRBV19; J gene: TRBJ2-7; CDR3 DNA: TGTGCCAGTAGTCGGTACGGACAGGGTGCATACGAGCAGTACTTC; CDR3 protein: CASSRYGQGAYEQYF
D gene: NA; clone size: NA; V gene: TRBV28; J gene: TRBJ2-3; CDR3 DNA: TGTGCCAGCAGTTCCCCGGGGGACCGCCCAGATACGCAGTATTTT; CDR3 protein: CASSSPGDRPDTQYF
D gene: NA; clone size: once; V gene: TRBV6-6; J gene: TRBJ1-6; CDR3 DNA: TGTGCCAGCAGTCGCGATAATTCACCCCTCCACTTT; CDR3 protein: CASSRDNSPLHF
D gene: NA; clone size: once; V gene: TRBV6-5; J gene: TRBJ1-4; CDR3 DNA: TGTGCCAGCAGTTACAGAGGATCTAATGAAAAACTGTTTTTT; CDR3 protein: CASSYRGSNEKLFF
D gene: NA; clone size: NA; V gene: TRBV5-1; J gene: TRBJ2-5; CDR3 DNA: TGCGCCAGCAGCTTGGCCCCCACAGGAGGGACAGAGACCCAGTACTTC; CDR3 protein: CASSLAPTGGTETQYF
D gene: TRBD1; clone size: NA; V gene: TRBV7-9; J gene: TRBJ2-1; CDR3 DNA: TGTGCCAGCAGTTACAACAGGGGGCTGAGAAACAATGAGCAGTTCTTC; CDR3 protein: CASSYNRGLRNNEQFF
D gene: TRBD1; clone size: NA; V gene: TRBV5-1; J gene: TRBJ1-4; CDR3 DNA: TGCGCCAGCAGCTTGGGGACAGGGGGCGGGAGTGAAAAACTGTTTTTT; CDR3 protein: CASSLGTGGGSEKLFF
D gene: NA; clone size: NA; V gene: TRBV12-5; J gene: TRBJ2-5; CDR3 DNA: TGTGCTAGTGGTGGGTCGAGCGGAGCACAAGAGACCCAGTACTTC; CDR3 protein: CASGGSSGAQETQYF
D gene: NA; clone size: few; V gene: TRBV11-3; J gene: TRBJ1-4; CDR3 DNA: TGTGCCAGCAGCCCCGACCCTGAGGATGAAAAACTGTTTTTT; CDR3 protein: CASSPDPEDEKLFF
D gene: NA; clone size: NA; V gene: TRBV21-1; J gene: TRBJ2-1; CDR3 DNA: TGTGCCAGCAGCAAATCATTGGGACAGGCGCACAATGAGCAGTTCTTC; CDR3 protein: CASSKSLGQAHNEQFF